The clone carrying this T cell receptor beta chain has more than one count but fewer than ten. Its target is not known. This specimen comes from a study of beta chain features in type 1 diabetes. Study-level findings and limits: Among all four CD4+ subsets, Type 1 diabetes patients had TCRB CDR3s that were moderately but significantly shorter.

Per donor, one heparinised blood draw averaged around 0.12 L. In all sorted populations, purity surpassed 98%. Sequencing targeted expressed TCRB transcripts, as all isolated RNA had been reverse transcribed. Some clones are missing from TCRdb's copy, which holds only in-frame ones; the method was immunoSEQ multiplex PCR. The table has a few hundred thousand clones, 16% seen once. V dropped 4 bases and J dropped 4 bases, with 10 bases sitting between them. The germline V gene encodes CDR1 MGHRA and CDR2 YSYEKL. The CDR3 runs 13 residues. This receptor was obtained from a man aged 25-45 years with type 1 diabetes. The rearrangement joins TRBV4-1 to TRBJ2-5; D is unresolved. Material: naive CD4+ T cells from blood. CDR3 DNA: TGCGCCAGCAGCCCCGCCCCTGGAGAGACCCAGTACTTC. This encodes CASSPAPGETQYF.